What follows are 13 T cell receptor beta chains derived from one specimen sequenced in a study of T cells in Graves' hyperthyroidism and ophthalmopathy (dated by TCRdb to between 2019 and 2020). The library was made by multiplex PCR. Sequenced on an Illumina HiSeq 2000. Amplification of TCR beta CDR3 regions was carried out from RNA transcripts. The TCR CDR3 was subjected to a first round of RT-PCR using the HTBI primer set and the Qiagen OneStep RT-PCR kit. TCRdb's own reprocessing of the public reads used fastp at Q25 and MiXCR and kept productive beta chains. Rows merge per CDR3 protein into single entries with the most common DNA and genes. The table for this sample lists 390,000 or so distinct CDR3 sequences; 14% to 15% of them were counted only once. Clones ranked in the top ten supply less than 15% of the sample. The sample taken for sequencing was blood. The receptor set was obtained from a man younger than 35 with Graves' ophthalmopathy.

At least ten counts were recorded for this clonotype. J is TRBJ1-5 and V is TRBV12-5; D remains ambiguous. This CDR3 region has 14 residues. The germline V gene has CDR1 LGHNT and CDR2 FRNRAP. V lost 7 bases and J 3 bases, leaving 13 bases between the germline ends. The CDR3: CASAPPDLNQPQHF. The CDR3 DNA sequence: TGTGCTAGTGCCCCTCCGGACCTCAATCAGCCCCAGCATTTT.

This clonotype was seen at least ten times. The rearrangement joins TRBV12-3 or TRBV12-4 to TRBJ1-3, with D possibly being TRBD1 (5 bases). Deletions cut 11 bases from V and 0 bases from J, with 17 bases between. This CDR3 comprises 15 residues. This CDR3 reads CAPRTRSHSGNTIYF. Here the CDR3 DNA reads TGTGCCCCCCGGACAAGGTCCCACTCTGGAAACACCATATATTTT.

This clonotype was counted a few times. This chain uses TRBV6-2 or TRBV6-3 with TRBJ1-5; 11 bases line up with TRBD1. CDR3 length equals 15 residues. Trimming took 9 bases from V and 7 from J; bases not matched to a gene: 11. The germline V gene encodes CDR1 MNHEY and CDR2 SVGEGT. As DNA, the CDR3 is TGTGCCAGTAGGACCAGGGACAGGGGGTCCCAGCCCCAGCATTTT. It specifies CASRTRDRGSQPQHF.

This clonotype was seen many times. V gene TRBV27 combines with J gene TRBJ2-7; weak D call: TRBD2 (5 bases). The CDR3 is made up of 15 amino acids. Trimming pared 6 bases from V and 3 bases from J, leaving 18 bases between. Germline V lookup: CDR1 MNHEY, CDR2 SMNVEV (reference sequence). The DNA of the CDR3 is TGTGCCAGCAGCCGCCCGGGGATCTCCTTCTACGAGCAGTACTTC. Its protein is CASSRPGISFYEQYF.

This clonotype was recorded at least ten times. As DNA, the CDR3 is TGTGCCAGCAGTTTCCCCTTTTACGCCAAAAACATTCAGTACTTC. It yields the protein CASSFPFYAKNIQYF. The V and J genes are TRBV28 and TRBJ2-4; D is unclear. Germline V gene data show CDR1 as MDHEN and CDR2 as SYDVKM. V lost 3 bases and J 1 base, leaving 10 bases between the germline ends. The CDR3 consists of 15 residues.

This clonotype was counted ten times or more. V and J are TRBV6-6 and TRBJ2-5, with unresolved D. Germline loops: CDR1 MNHNY, CDR2 SVGAGI (reference sequence). V lost 0 bases, J lost 2 bases, and 7 bases lay in between. This CDR3 has 14 amino acids. The CDR3 DNA follows: TGTGCCAGCAGTTACTCGGTACCTCAAGAGACCCAGTACTTC. It is translated as CASSYSVPQETQYF.

The chain joins TRBV6-1 to TRBJ1-2; TRBD1 matches 12 bases. Germline CDR1 MNHNS, CDR2 SASEGT. There are 15 residues in the CDR3. With V trimmed by 8 bases and J by 7 bases, 11 bases remained unmatched. The CDR3 loop is CASQPGGTGGPGYTF. The CDR3 DNA reads TGTGCCAGCCAACCAGGGGGGACAGGGGGCCCTGGCTACACCTTC.

This clonotype has only a few counts. The chain recombines TRBV29-1 with TRBJ2-2; 8 positions match TRBD2. There are 12 residues in the CDR3. J lost 7 bases, V lost 7 bases, and 5 bases had no gene match. Germline CDR1 SQVTM, CDR2 ANQGSEA. The CDR3 DNA reads as TGCAGCGGAGCGGGAGCGGGCGGGGAGCTGTTTTTT. Translating gives CSGAGAGGELFF.

This clonotype was seen ten or more times. The rearrangement joins TRBV12-3 or TRBV12-4 to TRBJ1-2; 8 bases are shared with TRBD1. V trimming: 5 bases; J trimming: 4 bases; junction bases outside the gene matches: 3. The CDR3 is made up of 13 amino acids. In DNA, the CDR3 is TGTGCCAGCAGTCCACAGGGGGTCTATGGCTACACCTTC. This gives the protein CASSPQGVYGYTF.

The table lists this clonotype with many counts. The genes are TRBV28 and TRBJ2-5, with 9 bases fitting TRBD2. CDR3 length equals 15 residues. With V trimmed by 4 bases and J by 4 bases, 7 bases remained unmatched. CDR1 MDHEN and CDR2 SYDVKM come from the germline V gene. The CDR3 region has the DNA TGTGCCAGCAGTTCACTGCGGGGGGGCCTAGAGACCCAGTACTTC. It is translated as CASSSLRGGLETQYF.

The rearrangement links TRBV19 to TRBJ1-2, with D uncertain. CDR3 length: 14 amino acids. Germline CDR1 is LNHDA and CDR2 is SQIVND (reference sequence). V lost 0 bases to trimming and J lost 4 bases, with 9 bases between them. CDR3 in amino acids: CASSIDLAIYGYTF. The CDR3 DNA sequence: TGTGCCAGTAGTATAGATCTCGCCATCTATGGCTACACCTTC.

This clonotype was counted once. The chain employs TRBV30 and TRBJ2-6, with D tentatively TRBD1 or TRBD2 (6 bases each). The ends were cut back, 2 bases at V and 4 bases at J, with 12 bases in the middle. Germline CDR1 GTSNPN, CDR2 SVGIG (reference sequence). The CDR3 has 15 amino acids. The CDR3 DNA reads as TGTGCCTGGAGTCAGAGGGGGGCGGGGGCCAACGTCCTGACTTTC. Encoded protein: CAWSQRGAGANVLTF. The full variable domain, completed using reference TRBV30 and TRBJ2-6, is SQTIHQWPATLVQPVGSPLSLECTVEGTSNPNLYWYRQAAGRGLQLLFYSVGIGQISSEVPQNLSASRPQDRQFILSSKKLLLSDSGFYLCAWSQRGAGANVLTFGAGSRLTVL.

This clonotype was recorded a few times. The chain is built from TRBV19 and TRBJ1-1; D call uncertain. Trimming cost V 8 bases and J 5 bases, with 9 bases left between them. This CDR3 spans 11 amino acids. Germline CDR1 LNHDA, CDR2 SQIVND (reference sequence). DNA of the CDR3: TGTGCCAGTCCCCAAGGGACTGAAGCTTTCTTT. It codes for CASPQGTEAFF.